Shown below are 14 T cell receptor beta chains from a single sample sequenced in a study of T cell repertoires in cytomegalovirus infection. TCRdb re-called the reads with MiXCR, one entry per CDR3 protein. Among tens of thousands of distinct CDR3 sequences listed, 25% to 30% were seen once. What these receptors recognize is not known. The source material was CD8+ T cells from cultured PBMCs, sampled from culture after CMV antigen stimulation. Receptors were obtained from a human donor in good health (CMV status not recorded). Some clones in this sample may be carry-over from other donors' samples.

The chain couples TRBV14 to TRBJ1-1; D not resolved. V dropped 4 bases and J dropped 0 bases, with 12 bases sitting between them. Germline-derived CDR1 and CDR2 are SGHDN and FVKESK. The CDR3 spans 15 residues. CDR3 in DNA: TGTGCCAGCAGCCCTGTACAGACCATGAACACTGAAGCTTTCTTT. This translates into CASSPVQTMNTEAFF.

This clonotype was seen at least ten times. This sequence joins TRBV12-5 and TRBJ1-1, with no clear D. Per the germline V gene, CDR1 is LGHNT and CDR2 is FRNRAP. The CDR3 contains 15 residues. The germline V and J ends were trimmed by 2 bases and 1 base, with 11 bases remaining between them. The CDR3 sequence is CASGLRDGGNTEAFF. The CDR3 nucleotides are TGTGCTAGTGGTTTGCGGGATGGAGGGAACACTGAAGCTTTCTTT.

This clonotype was counted only a few times. The V gene is TRBV19, the J gene TRBJ1-5; a weak D match, TRBD1 (6 bases). Looked up from germline, CDR1 is LNHDA and CDR2 is SQIVND (reference sequence). CDR3 length equals 15 residues. The V end was cut by 8 bases, the J end by 0 bases, with 14 bases between. CDR3 region: CASGTGFTSNQPQHF. The CDR3 bases are TGTGCCAGTGGAACAGGGTTTACTAGCAATCAGCCCCAGCATTTT.

In nucleotides, the CDR3 is TGTGCCAGCAGTTTGACAGAGAACTATGGCTACACCTTC. This translates into CASSLTENYGYTF. The chain joins TRBV27 to TRBJ1-2; tentative D call: TRBD1 (5 bases). V gave up 3 bases and J gave up 2 bases, with 7 bases separating them. The CDR3 totals 13 residues. Germline lookup yields CDR1 MNHEY and CDR2 SMNVEV (reference sequence).

This clonotype occurred a few times. The rearrangement uses TRBV15 and TRBJ1-1; TRBD1 is a possible D gene (6 bases). The CDR3 loop spans 15 amino acids. The ends were cut back, 0 bases at V and 8 bases at J, with 16 bases in the middle. Germline V CDR1 and CDR2: LNHNV, YYDKDF (reference sequence). CDR3 sequence: CATSREIAGVREAFF. The DNA of the CDR3 is TGTGCCACCAGCAGAGAAATTGCAGGGGTCCGAGAAGCTTTCTTT.

V and J are TRBV27 and TRBJ1-1; D not certain. V lost 0 bases and J lost 5, with 13 bases in between. The CDR3 totals 15 residues. Germline values: CDR1 MNHEY, CDR2 SMNVEV (reference sequence). In nucleotides, the CDR3 is TGTGCCAGCAGTTTATCATCCGGGTCGGGGACTGAAGCTTTCTTT. Protein product: CASSLSSGSGTEAFF.

The rearrangement joins TRBV20-1 to TRBJ2-7; 9 bases are a match to TRBD1. The CDR3 runs to 14 residues. Germline V gene sequence: CDR1 DFQATT, CDR2 SNEGSKA (reference sequence). V lost 6 bases to trimming and J lost 1 base; unmatched junction nucleotides: 7. This CDR3 reads CSAMDRGESYEQYF. The CDR3 nucleotides read TGCAGTGCCATGGACAGGGGAGAGTCCTACGAGCAGTACTTC.

This rearrangement joins TRBV30 to TRBJ2-7; D not resolved. Germline values: CDR1 GTSNPN, CDR2 SVGIG (reference sequence). V was pared by 1 base and J by 4 bases, with 14 bases between. There are 14 residues in the CDR3. CDR3 amino acids: CAWSGLERRYEQYF. The CDR3, as DNA: TGTGCCTGGAGTGGTTTGGAGCGTCGGTACGAGCAGTACTTC.

J is TRBJ1-1 and V is TRBV5-6; 8 positions agree with TRBD1. The V segment lost 5 bases and the J segment 1 base; nucleotides outside the gene matches: 4. The CDR3 contains 14 residues. Per the germline V gene, CDR1 is SGHDT and CDR2 is YYEEEE. The CDR3 region is CASRSGTGNTEAFF. The CDR3 region has the DNA TGTGCCAGCAGATCCGGGACAGGGAACACTGAAGCTTTCTTT.

This clonotype has a handful of counts. V and J are TRBV7-2 and TRBJ2-1; TRBD2 aligns across 8 bases. The germline CDR1 and CDR2 sequences are SGHTA and FQGNSA. The trim removed 3 bases at V and 4 bases at J, leaving 5 bases unmatched. The CDR3 is 15 amino acids. This CDR3 reads CASSLGGGPYNEQFF. CDR3 in DNA: TGTGCCAGCAGCTTGGGCGGGGGGCCGTACAATGAGCAGTTCTTC.

This clonotype was observed at least ten times. The genes are TRBV27 and TRBJ2-7; TRBD2 is a possible D gene (5 bases). Trimming left V 4 bases short and J 2 bases short, with 12 bases between. CDR3 length equals 14 residues. The germline V gene encodes CDR1 MNHEY and CDR2 SMNVEV (reference sequence). The chain's CDR3 is CASSSYDGTYEQYF. The CDR3 coding sequence is TGTGCCAGCAGTTCCTACGACGGGACCTACGAGCAGTACTTC.

This clonotype appeared many times. CDR3 DNA: TGTGCCAGCAGCGGGACTAGCGGGGGAAGCTCCTACAATGAGCAGTTCTTC. It codes for CASSGTSGGSSYNEQFF. This rearrangement joins TRBV7-8 to TRBJ2-1, with 14 bases matching TRBD2. Germline loops: CDR1 SGHVS, CDR2 FQNEAQ. This CDR3 contains 17 residues. Losses at the gene ends were 5 bases for V and 0 bases for J; bases not matched to a gene: 3.

This clonotype has a handful of counts. The genes are TRBV27 and TRBJ2-2; 10 bases align to TRBD2. Per germline, CDR1 MNHEY and CDR2 SMNVEV (reference sequence). With 2 bases clipped from V and 3 bases from J, the junction kept 3 bases outside the gene matches. The CDR3 totals 16 residues. The CDR3 loop is CASSLVAGGDTGELFF. The CDR3 region has the DNA TGTGCCAGCAGTTTAGTAGCGGGGGGTGACACCGGGGAGCTGTTTTTT.

The chain couples TRBV6-8 to TRBJ1-3, with D possibly being TRBD1 (5 bases). V was pared by 7 bases and J by 4 bases, with 17 bases between. CDR1 and CDR2 (germline): MNHGY, SAAAGT. The CDR3 has 15 residues. The CDR3 coding sequence is TGTGCCAGCATCCCCCGAGAGGGGCCCGGAAACACCATATATTTT. Translation gives CASIPREGPGNTIYF.